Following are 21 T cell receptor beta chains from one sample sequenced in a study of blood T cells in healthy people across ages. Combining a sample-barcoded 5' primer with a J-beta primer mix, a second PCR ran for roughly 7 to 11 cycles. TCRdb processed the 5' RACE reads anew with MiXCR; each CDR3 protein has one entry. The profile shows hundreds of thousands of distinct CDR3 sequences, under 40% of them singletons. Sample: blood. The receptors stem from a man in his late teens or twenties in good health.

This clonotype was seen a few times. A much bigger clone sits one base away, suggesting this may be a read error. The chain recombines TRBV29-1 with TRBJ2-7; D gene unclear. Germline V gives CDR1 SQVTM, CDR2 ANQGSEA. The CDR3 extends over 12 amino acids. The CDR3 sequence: CSVAVRSYEQYF. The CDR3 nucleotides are TGCAGCGTTGCGGTAAGATCCTATGAGCAGTACTTC.

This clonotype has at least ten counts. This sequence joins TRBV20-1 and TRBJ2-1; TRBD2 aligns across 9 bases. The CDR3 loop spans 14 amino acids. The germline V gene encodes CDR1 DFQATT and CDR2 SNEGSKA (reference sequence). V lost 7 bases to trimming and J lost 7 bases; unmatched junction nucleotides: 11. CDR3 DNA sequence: TGCAGTGAACGCCTAGCGGGGAAAGAGAATGAGCAGTTCTTC. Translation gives CSERLAGKENEQFF.

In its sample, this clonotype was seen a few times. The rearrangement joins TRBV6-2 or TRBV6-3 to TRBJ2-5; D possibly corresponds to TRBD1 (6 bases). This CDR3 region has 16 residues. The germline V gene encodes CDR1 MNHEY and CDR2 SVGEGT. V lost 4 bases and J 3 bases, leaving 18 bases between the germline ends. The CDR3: CASSFDMRQGKETQYF. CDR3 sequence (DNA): TGTGCCAGCAGTTTCGATATGAGGCAGGGGAAAGAGACCCAGTACTTC.

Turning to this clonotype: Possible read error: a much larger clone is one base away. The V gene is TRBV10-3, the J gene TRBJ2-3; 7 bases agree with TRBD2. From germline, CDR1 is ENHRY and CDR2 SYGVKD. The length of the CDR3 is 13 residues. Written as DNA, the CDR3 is TGTGCCGTCAGTGTGGGGAGGGAAGATACGCAGTATTTT. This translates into CAVSVGREDTQYF.

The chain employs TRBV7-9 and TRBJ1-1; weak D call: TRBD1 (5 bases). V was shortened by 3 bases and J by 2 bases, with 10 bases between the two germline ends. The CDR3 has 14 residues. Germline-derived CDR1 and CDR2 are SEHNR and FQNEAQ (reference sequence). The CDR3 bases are TGTGCCAGCAGCTTTCAAGGGACCAACACTGAAGCTTTCTTT. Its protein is CASSFQGTNTEAFF.

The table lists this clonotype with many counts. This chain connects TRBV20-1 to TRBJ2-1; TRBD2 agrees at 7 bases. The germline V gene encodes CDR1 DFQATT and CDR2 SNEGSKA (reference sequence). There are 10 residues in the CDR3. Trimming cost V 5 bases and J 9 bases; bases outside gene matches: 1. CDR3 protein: CSAWTSEQFF. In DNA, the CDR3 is TGCAGTGCTTGGACTAGTGAGCAGTTCTTC.

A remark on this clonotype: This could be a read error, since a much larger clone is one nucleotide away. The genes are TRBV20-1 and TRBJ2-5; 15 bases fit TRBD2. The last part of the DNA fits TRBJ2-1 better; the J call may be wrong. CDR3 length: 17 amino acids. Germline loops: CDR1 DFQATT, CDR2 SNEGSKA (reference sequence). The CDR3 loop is CSATPVGTSGGQETQFF. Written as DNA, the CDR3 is TGCAGTGCTACCCCTGTCGGGACTAGCGGGGGGCAAGAGACCCAGTTCTTC.

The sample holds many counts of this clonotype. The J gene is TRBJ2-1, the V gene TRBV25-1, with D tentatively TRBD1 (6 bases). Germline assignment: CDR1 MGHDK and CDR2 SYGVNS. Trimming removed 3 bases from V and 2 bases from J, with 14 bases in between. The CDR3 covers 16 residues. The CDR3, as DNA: TGTGCCAGCAGTGAGGAAGTCCGGGACACCTACAATGAGCAGTTCTTC. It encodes CASSEEVRDTYNEQFF.

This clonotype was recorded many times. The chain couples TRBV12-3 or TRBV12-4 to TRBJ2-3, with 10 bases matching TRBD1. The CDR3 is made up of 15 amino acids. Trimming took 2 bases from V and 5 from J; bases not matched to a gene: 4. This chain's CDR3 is CASSLSGTGVDTQYF. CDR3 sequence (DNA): TGTGCCAGCAGTTTAAGTGGGACAGGGGTAGATACGCAGTATTTT.

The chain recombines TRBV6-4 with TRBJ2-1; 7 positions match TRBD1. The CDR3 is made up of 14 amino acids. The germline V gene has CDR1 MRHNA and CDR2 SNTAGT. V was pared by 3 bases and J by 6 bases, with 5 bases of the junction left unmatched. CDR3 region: CASSEGGPSNEQFF. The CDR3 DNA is TGTGCCAGCAGTGAAGGGGGCCCCTCCAATGAGCAGTTCTTC.

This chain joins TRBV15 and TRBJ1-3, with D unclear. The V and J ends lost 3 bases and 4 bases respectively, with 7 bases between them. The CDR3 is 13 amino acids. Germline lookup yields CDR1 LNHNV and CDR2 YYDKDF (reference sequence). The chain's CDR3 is CATSRETGNTIYF. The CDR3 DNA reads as TGTGCCACCAGCAGGGAAACCGGAAACACCATATATTTT.

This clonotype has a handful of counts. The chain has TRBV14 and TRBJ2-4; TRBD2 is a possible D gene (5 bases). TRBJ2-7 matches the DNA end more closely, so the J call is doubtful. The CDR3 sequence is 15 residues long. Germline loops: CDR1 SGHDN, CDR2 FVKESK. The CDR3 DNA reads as TGTGCCAGCAGCCCGATGAGAGTTCTAGCAGGCGAGCAGTACTTC. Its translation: CASSPMRVLAGEQYF.

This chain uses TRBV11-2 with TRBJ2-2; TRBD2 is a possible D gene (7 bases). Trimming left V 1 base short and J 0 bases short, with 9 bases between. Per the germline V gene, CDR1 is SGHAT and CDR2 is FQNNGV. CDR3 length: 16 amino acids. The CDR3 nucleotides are TGTGCCAGCAGCTTAGGGGGGGGCGCGAACACCGGGGAGCTGTTTTTT. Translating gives CASSLGGGANTGELFF.

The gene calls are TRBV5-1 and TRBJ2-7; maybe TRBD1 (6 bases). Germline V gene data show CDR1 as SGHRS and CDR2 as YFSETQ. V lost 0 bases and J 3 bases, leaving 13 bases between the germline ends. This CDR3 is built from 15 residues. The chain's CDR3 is CASSLESDRYYEQYF. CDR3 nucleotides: TGCGCCAGCAGCTTGGAATCGGACAGATACTACGAGCAGTACTTC.

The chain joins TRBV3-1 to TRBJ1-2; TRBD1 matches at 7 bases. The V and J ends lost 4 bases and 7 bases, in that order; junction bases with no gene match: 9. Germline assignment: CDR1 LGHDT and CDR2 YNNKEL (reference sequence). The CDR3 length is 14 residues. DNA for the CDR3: TGTGCCAGCAGCCTGGGACAGTCCTTGGGTGGCTACACCTTC. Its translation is CASSLGQSLGGYTF.

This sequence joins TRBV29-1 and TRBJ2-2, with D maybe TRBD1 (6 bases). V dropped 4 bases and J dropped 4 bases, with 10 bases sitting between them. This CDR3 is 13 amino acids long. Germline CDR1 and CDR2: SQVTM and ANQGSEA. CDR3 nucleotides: TGCAGCGTTGGACAGGTAGCCACCGGGGAGCTGTTTTTT. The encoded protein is CSVGQVATGELFF.

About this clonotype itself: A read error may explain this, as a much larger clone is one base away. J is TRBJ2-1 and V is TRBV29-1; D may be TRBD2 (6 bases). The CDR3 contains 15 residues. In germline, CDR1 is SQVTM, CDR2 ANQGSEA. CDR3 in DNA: TGCAGCGTTGTACGTGGTGCGGGGCCATACAAGGAGCAGTTCTTC. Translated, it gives CSVVRGAGPYKEQFF.

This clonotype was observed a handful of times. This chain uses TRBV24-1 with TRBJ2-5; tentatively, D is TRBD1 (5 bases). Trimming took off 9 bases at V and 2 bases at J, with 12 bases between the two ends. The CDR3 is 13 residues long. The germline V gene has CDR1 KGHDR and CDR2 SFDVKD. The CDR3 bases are TGTGCCACCTCCAGGGCAGGACAAGAGACCCAGTACTTC. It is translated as CATSRAGQETQYF.

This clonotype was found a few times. The CDR3 reads CASSLQSGGAETQYF. In nucleotides, the CDR3 is TGTGCCAGCAGCCTACAGAGCGGGGGGGCTGAGACCCAGTACTTC. J is TRBJ2-5 and V is TRBV7-2; TRBD2 matches 10 bases. The CDR3 contains 15 residues. CDR1 and CDR2 from the germline V gene are SGHTA and FQGNSA. J was trimmed by 5 bases and V by 5 bases; bases with no gene match: 8.

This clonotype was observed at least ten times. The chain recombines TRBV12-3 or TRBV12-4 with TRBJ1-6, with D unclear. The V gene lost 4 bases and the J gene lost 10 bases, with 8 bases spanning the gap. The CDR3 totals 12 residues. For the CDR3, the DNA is TGTGCCAGCAGTTACGGGGAATCACCCCTCCACTTT. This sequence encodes CASSYGESPLHF.

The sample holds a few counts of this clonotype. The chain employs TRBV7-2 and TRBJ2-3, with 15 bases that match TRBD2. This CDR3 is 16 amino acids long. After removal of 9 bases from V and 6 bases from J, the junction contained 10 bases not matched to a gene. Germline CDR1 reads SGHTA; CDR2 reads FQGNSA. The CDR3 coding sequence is TGTGCCAGTGGACTAGCGGGAGGGGGAAGAATGGATACGCAGTATTTT. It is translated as CASGLAGGGRMDTQYF.